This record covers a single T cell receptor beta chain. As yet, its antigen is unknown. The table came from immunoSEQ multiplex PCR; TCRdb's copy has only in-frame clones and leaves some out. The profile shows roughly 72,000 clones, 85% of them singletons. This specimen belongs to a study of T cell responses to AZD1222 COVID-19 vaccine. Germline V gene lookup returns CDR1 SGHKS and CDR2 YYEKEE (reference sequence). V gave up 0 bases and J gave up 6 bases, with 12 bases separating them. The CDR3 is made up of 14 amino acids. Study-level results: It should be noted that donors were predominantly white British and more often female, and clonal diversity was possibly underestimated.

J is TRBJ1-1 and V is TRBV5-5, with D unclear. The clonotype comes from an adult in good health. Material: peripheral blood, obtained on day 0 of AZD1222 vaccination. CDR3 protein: CASSLAADGSEAFF. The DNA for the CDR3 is TGTGCCAGCAGCTTGGCCGCAGACGGGTCTGAAGCTTTCTTT. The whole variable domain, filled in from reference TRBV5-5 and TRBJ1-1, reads DAGVTQSPTHLIKTRGQQVTLRCSPISGHKSVSWYQQVLGQGPQFIFQYYEKEERGRGNFPDRFSARQFPNYSSELNVNALLLGDSALYLCASSLAADGSEAFFGQGTRLTVV.